This passage covers 9 T cell receptor beta chains from one sample sequenced in a study of T cells in narcolepsy listed by TCRdb under 2018. Library preparation employed the immunoSEQ multiplex PCR assay. TCRdb holds this immuneACCESS table with in-frame rearrangements only. Some clones are missing; in checked studies, unresolved V genes explain under half, and the rest has no known cause. The sample table records some 34,000 clones; roughly four fifths of these occur just once. The biggest ten clones account for around 2.5% of the sample. Sequencing was done on a sample of memory (CD45RA-) CD4+ T cells from blood. The sample's cell subset or site label is to be understood as: memory T cells sorted ex vivo from peripheral blood. These receptors were collected from a human donor in good health.

This clone has only a few counts. This sequence joins TRBV5-8 and TRBJ1-3; 7 positions agree with TRBD1. Per germline, CDR1 SGHTS and CDR2 YDEGEE. The ends lost 4 bases at V and 2 bases at J; junction bases unmatched: 3. CDR3 length: 14 residues. The CDR3 sequence is CASSATGAGNTIYF. CDR3 in DNA: TGTGCCAGCAGCGCCACAGGGGCTGGAAACACCATATATTTT.

V usage is TRBV28 and J usage is TRBJ2-2, with D unresolved. Germline loops: CDR1 MDHEN, CDR2 SYDVKM. V dropped 2 bases and J dropped 1 base, with 8 bases sitting between them. The CDR3 length is 15 residues. The CDR3 reads CASSLALRNTGELFF. The CDR3 bases are TGTGCCAGCAGTTTAGCCTTGCGGAACACCGGGGAGCTGTTTTTT.

In this sample, this clone turned up once. DNA of the CDR3: TGTGCCAGCAGCCGCGCGGGACAGCCCCAGCATTTT. Protein product: CASSRAGQPQHF. The V and J genes are TRBV7-9 and TRBJ1-5; D is unresolved. Germline V CDR1 and CDR2: SEHNR, FQNEAQ (reference sequence). V was clipped by 5 bases and J by 7 bases, with 9 bases between them. The CDR3 extends over 12 amino acids.

The V call is TRBV30, the J call TRBJ2-1, with TRBD2 matching over 8 bases. This CDR3 has 13 residues. Trimming at V came to 8 bases and at J to 7 bases, leaving 10 bases not matched to a gene. From germline, CDR1 is GTSNPN and CDR2 SVGIG (reference sequence). The CDR3 reads CAGSSGGGNEQFF. For the CDR3, the DNA is TGTGCCGGCTCGAGCGGGGGTGGGAATGAGCAGTTCTTC. The full variable domain, rest sourced from reference TRBV30 and TRBJ2-1, is SQTIHQWPATLVQPVGSPLSLECTVEGTSNPNLYWYRQAAGRGLQLLFYSVGIGQISSEVPQNLSASRPQDRQFILSSKKLLLSDSGFYLCAGSSGGGNEQFFGPGTRLTVL.

The genes are TRBV10-2 and TRBJ1-1; 9 bases are a match to TRBD1. The junction had 9 bases not matched to a gene; V was cut back by 8 bases and J by 2 bases. This CDR3 has 15 residues. Germline lookup yields CDR1 WSHSY and CDR2 SAAADI. The CDR3 DNA reads as TGCGCCAGCCAGCGGGGGGACAGGGTCAACACTGAAGCTTTCTTT. This sequence encodes CASQRGDRVNTEAFF.

V is TRBV7-9 and J is TRBJ2-7; D possibly corresponds to TRBD1 (5 bases). V was pared by 5 bases and J by 11 bases, with 13 bases between. In germline, CDR1 is SEHNR, CDR2 FQNEAQ (reference sequence). The CDR3 has 11 residues. CDR3 residues: CASSKGNLEYF. For the CDR3, the DNA is TGTGCCAGCAGCAAGGGGAATTTGGAGTACTTC.

The count of this clone is one. V usage is TRBV6-5 and J usage is TRBJ1-2, with a tentative D call TRBD1 (5 bases). The CDR3 runs 11 residues. Germline V gene sequence: CDR1 MNHEY, CDR2 SVGAGI. V lost 5 bases, J lost 9 bases, and 10 bases lay in between. The CDR3 loop reads CASSGDPRYTF. CDR3 bases: TGTGCCAGCAGTGGGGACCCCCGCTACACCTTC.

The chain couples TRBV9 to TRBJ2-3, with TRBD2 identical over 8 bases. The V gene's germline CDR1 is SGDLS and CDR2 YYNGEE. This CDR3 is built from 15 residues. V dropped 0 bases and J dropped 9; count of bases not matched to a gene: 9. For the CDR3, the DNA is TGTGCCAGCAGCGTAGTAGCCGGGGGGGCAGGAACGCAGTATTTT. Translation gives CASSVVAGGAGTQYF. The full variable domain, with the rest looked up from reference TRBV9 and TRBJ2-3, is DSGVTQTPKHLITATGQRVTLRCSPRSGDLSVYWYQQSLDQGLQFLIQYYNGEERAKGNILERFSAQQFPDLHSELNLSSLELGDSALYFCASSVVAGGAGTQYFGPGTRLTVL.

V usage is TRBV7-9 and J usage is TRBJ2-5; D unclear. Germline V lookup: CDR1 SEHNR, CDR2 FQNEAQ (reference sequence). The CDR3 totals 12 residues. The V and J ends lost 3 bases and 4 bases respectively, with 6 bases between them. The CDR3 region has the DNA TGTGCCAGCAGCTTGGACGGAGAGACCCAGTACTTC. Translating it yields CASSLDGETQYF.